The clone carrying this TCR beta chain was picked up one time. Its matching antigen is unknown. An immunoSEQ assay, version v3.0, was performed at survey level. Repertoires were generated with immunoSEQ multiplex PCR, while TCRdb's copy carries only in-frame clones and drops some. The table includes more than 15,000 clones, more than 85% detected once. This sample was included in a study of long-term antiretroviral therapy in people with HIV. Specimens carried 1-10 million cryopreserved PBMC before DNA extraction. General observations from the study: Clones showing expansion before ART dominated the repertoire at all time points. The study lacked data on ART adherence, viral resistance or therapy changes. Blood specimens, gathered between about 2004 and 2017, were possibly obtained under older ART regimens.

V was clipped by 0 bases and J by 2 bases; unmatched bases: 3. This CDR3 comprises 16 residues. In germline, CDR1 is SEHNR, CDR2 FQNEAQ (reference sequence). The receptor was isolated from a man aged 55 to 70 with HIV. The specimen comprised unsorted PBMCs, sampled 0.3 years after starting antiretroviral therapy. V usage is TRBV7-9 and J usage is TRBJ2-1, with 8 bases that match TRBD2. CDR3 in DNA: TGTGCCAGCAGCTTAGCTCTAGCGGGTACCTACAATGAGCAGTTCTTC. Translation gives CASSLALAGTYNEQFF.